The 17 T cell receptor beta chains listed next were all sequenced from one sample in a study of blood T cells in healthy people across ages. A second roughly 7 to 11 cycle PCR used barcoded and J-beta primers. TCRdb independently ran MiXCR on the 5' RACE reads; one entry per CDR3 protein. The sample has 720,000 or so distinct CDR3 sequences; around 43% are singletons. The specimen was blood. Receptors originate from an elderly man in good health.

V and J are TRBV20-1 and TRBJ2-1; D not resolved. The length of the CDR3 is 11 residues. V was trimmed by 6 bases and J by 9 bases, leaving 12 bases between them. CDR1 is DFQATT and CDR2 is SNEGSKA in the germline V gene (reference sequence). CDR3 nucleotides: TGCAGTGCCCCTAGAGACTTTGAGCAGTTCTTC. Its protein product is CSAPRDFEQFF.

This clonotype was seen only a few times. The gene calls are TRBV5-1 and TRBJ2-3; weak D call: TRBD2 (5 bases). The CDR3 extends over 18 amino acids. Germline V gene lookup returns CDR1 SGHRS and CDR2 YFSETQ. V was shortened by 5 bases and J by 2 bases, with 24 bases between the two germline ends. In nucleotides, the CDR3 is TGCGCCAGCAGTGTTGGACTCCAGCCCACCCTACTCACAGATACGCAGTATTTT. The encoded protein is CASSVGLQPTLLTDTQYF. Full variable domain (rest looked up from reference TRBV5-1 and TRBJ2-3): KAGVTQTPRYLIKTRGQQVTLSCSPISGHRSVSWYQQTPGQGLQFLFEYFSETQRNKGNFPGRFSGRQFSNSRSEMNVSTLELGDSALYLCASSVGLQPTLLTDTQYFGPGTRLTVL.

Turning to this clonotype: The junction departs from germline at one end; a sequencing error may be responsible. The chain couples TRBV7-2 to TRBJ2-5; D is possibly TRBD2 (6 bases). The J call may not be correct, given that the DNA end is closer to TRBJ2-7. The germline gives CDR1 SGHTA, CDR2 FQGNSA. The CDR3 contains 17 residues. CDR3 DNA: TGTGCCAGTAGCTTAGTGGGAGGTGAGGGGCCACTATCCGAGCAGTACTTC. Protein product: CASSLVGGEGPLSEQYF.

This clonotype has a handful of counts. This chain links TRBV20-1 with TRBJ2-7, with TRBD1 as a possible D gene (6 bases). This CDR3 is 14 amino acids long. Trimming removed 7 bases at V and 4 bases at J, with 20 bases between. CDR1 is DFQATT and CDR2 is SNEGSKA in the germline V gene (reference sequence). This CDR3 is CSGLDRRRIYEQYF. As DNA, the CDR3 is TGCAGTGGCTTGGACAGACGAAGGATTTACGAGCAGTACTTC.

The rearrangement links TRBV28 to TRBJ2-3; 9 bases align to TRBD2. CDR3 length: 16 residues. The germline gives CDR1 MDHEN, CDR2 SYDVKM. With 2 bases clipped from V and 2 bases from J, the junction kept 5 bases outside the gene matches. CDR3 in amino acids: CASSLRREGNTDTQYF. The CDR3 DNA is TGTGCCAGCAGTTTAAGGCGGGAGGGGAACACAGATACGCAGTATTTT.

The sample holds a few counts of this clonotype. Given a much more abundant clone one base away, this may be a read error. The chain links TRBV12-3 or TRBV12-4 to TRBJ1-6, with D perhaps TRBD1 (6 bases). V was clipped by 5 bases and J by 6 bases, with 11 bases between them. The CDR3 runs 14 residues. Here the CDR3 DNA reads TGTGCCAGCAGTGTAAGACAGGCTAATTCACCCCTCCACTTT. Residues: CASSVRQANSPLHF.

There are a few counts of this clonotype. The chain combines TRBV20-1 with TRBJ2-3, with TRBD2 matching over 11 bases. Looked up from germline, CDR1 is DFQATT and CDR2 is SNEGSKA (reference sequence). V shed 3 bases, J shed 4 bases, and the junction held 6 bases outside the gene matches. The CDR3 has 15 residues. The CDR3: CSASSTSGGPDTQYF. The CDR3 DNA reads TGCAGTGCTAGTTCTACTAGCGGGGGCCCAGATACGCAGTATTTT.

V usage is TRBV27 and J usage is TRBJ2-3; D not resolved. The V end was cut by 3 bases, the J end by 5 bases, with 9 bases between. The CDR3 spans 13 residues. The germline CDR1 and CDR2 sequences are MNHEY and SMNVEV (reference sequence). CDR3 in amino acids: CASSFKDIDTQYF. CDR3 nucleotide sequence: TGTGCCAGCAGTTTTAAAGACATAGATACGCAGTATTTT.

The CDR3 is CASSEQGTGELFF. CDR3 coding DNA: TGTGCCAGCAGTGAACAGGGAACCGGGGAGCTGTTTTTT. V usage is TRBV2 and J usage is TRBJ2-2, with a possible D match to TRBD1 (5 bases). V was clipped by 2 bases and J by 5 bases, with 6 bases between them. The CDR3 loop spans 13 amino acids. Germline assignment: CDR1 SNHLY and CDR2 FYNNEI.

This chain connects TRBV6-1 to TRBJ2-5; D may match TRBD1 or TRBD2 (5 bases each). CDR3 length: 17 amino acids. CDR1 is MNHNS, CDR2 SASEGT, per germline. V was trimmed by 0 bases and J by 5 bases, leaving 19 bases between them. For the CDR3, the DNA is TGTGCCAGCAGTGAAGCGTCCGGGACCGTTCTGCGGGAGACCCAGTACTTC. Translating gives CASSEASGTVLRETQYF.

The J gene is TRBJ2-3, the V gene TRBV20-1, with 9 bases aligning to TRBD2. In germline, CDR1 is DFQATT, CDR2 SNEGSKA (reference sequence). The V gene end was trimmed by 0 bases and the J gene end by 2 bases; junction bases not matched to a gene: 6. The CDR3 covers 16 residues. The chain's CDR3 is CSARDQASGATDTQYF. The CDR3 DNA reads as TGCAGTGCTAGAGATCAGGCTAGCGGGGCCACAGATACGCAGTATTTT.

The chain joins TRBV20-1 to TRBJ2-4; a possible D gene is TRBD2 (5 bases). The length of the CDR3 is 14 residues. V was pared by 0 bases and J by 6 bases, with 12 bases between. CDR1 is DFQATT, CDR2 SNEGSKA, per germline (reference sequence). DNA of the CDR3: TGCAGTGCTAGAGATTGGGAGCTCCCAAACATTCAGTACTTC. This sequence encodes CSARDWELPNIQYF.

The chain uses TRBV6-2 or TRBV6-3 and TRBJ1-1; D ambiguous. CDR1 is MNHEY, CDR2 SVGEGT, per germline. Trimming removed 7 bases from V and 5 bases from J, with 8 bases in between. The CDR3 is made up of 11 amino acids. The CDR3 DNA reads TGTGCCAGCACGGTCCGTACTGAAGCTTTCTTT. Its translation: CASTVRTEAFF.

J is TRBJ1-6 and V is TRBV28, with D tentatively TRBD1 (6 bases). The ends were cut back, 5 bases at V and 10 bases at J, with 12 bases in the middle. Germline CDR1 and CDR2: MDHEN and SYDVKM. The CDR3 contains 13 residues. CDR3 sequence reads: CASSAPGASPLHF. The DNA of the CDR3 is TGTGCCAGCAGTGCCCCAGGGGCATCACCCCTCCACTTT.

A word on this clonotype: At one of its ends the junction is not consistent with the germline gene, which may arise from a read error. V usage is TRBV24-1 and J usage is TRBJ2-1, with 8 positions matching TRBD2. The germline CDR1 and CDR2 sequences are KGHDR and SFDVKD. The CDR3 spans 15 residues. The CDR3 bases are TGTGCCACCAAATCGGCGGGAGGTTCGGACAATGGGCAGTTCTTC. Translated: CATKSAGGSDNGQFF.

On this clonotype itself: This clone may be a read error of a much larger clone one base away. This rearrangement joins TRBV7-2 to TRBJ2-1, with D maybe TRBD1 (6 bases). The CDR3 sequence is 15 residues long. V was clipped by 7 bases and J by 10 bases, with 23 bases between them. Germline CDR1 reads SGHTA; CDR2 reads FQGNSA. Here the CDR3 reads CASTTDGTTGYEQFF. The CDR3 bases are TGTGCCAGCACCACCGACGGGACAACAGGGTACGAGCAGTTCTTC. Combining the CDR3 with reference TRBV7-2 and TRBJ2-1 gives the whole variable domain GAGVSQSPSNKVTEKGKDVELRCDPISGHTALYWYRQSLGQGLEFLIYFQGNSAPDKSGLPSDRFSAERTGGSVSTLTIQRTQQEDSAVYLCASTTDGTTGYEQFFGPGTRLTVL.

The V call is TRBV3-1, the J call TRBJ1-4; TRBD1 matches at 8 bases. Trimming at V came to 0 bases and at J to 8 bases, leaving 8 bases not matched to a gene. The CDR3 runs 16 residues. Germline V gene lookup returns CDR1 LGHDT and CDR2 YNNKEL (reference sequence). CDR3 region: CASSQESGRGREKLFF. The CDR3 region has the DNA TGTGCCAGCAGCCAAGAGAGTGGCAGGGGGCGCGAAAAACTGTTTTTT. Variable domain in full (rest from reference TRBV3-1 and TRBJ1-4): DTAVSQTPKYLVTQMGNDKSIKCEQNLGHDTMYWYKQDSKKFLKIMFSYNNKELIINETVPNRFSPKSPDKAHLNLHINSLELGDSAVYFCASSQESGRGREKLFFGSGTQLSVL.